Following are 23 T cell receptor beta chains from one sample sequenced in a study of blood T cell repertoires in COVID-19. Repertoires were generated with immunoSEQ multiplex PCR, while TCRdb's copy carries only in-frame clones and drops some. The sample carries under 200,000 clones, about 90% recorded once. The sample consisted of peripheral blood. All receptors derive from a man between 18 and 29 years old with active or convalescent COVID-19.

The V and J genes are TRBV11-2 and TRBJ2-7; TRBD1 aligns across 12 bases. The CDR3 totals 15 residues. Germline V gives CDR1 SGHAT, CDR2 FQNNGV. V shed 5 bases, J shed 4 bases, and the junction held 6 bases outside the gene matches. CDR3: CASSPPGQGAYEQYF. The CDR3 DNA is TGTGCCAGCAGCCCTCCGGGACAGGGGGCTTACGAGCAGTACTTC.

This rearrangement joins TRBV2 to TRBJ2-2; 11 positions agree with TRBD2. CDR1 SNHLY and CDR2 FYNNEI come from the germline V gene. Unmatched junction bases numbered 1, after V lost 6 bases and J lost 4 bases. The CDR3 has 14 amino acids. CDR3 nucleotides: TGTGCCAGCAGGGGACTAGCGGTCACCGGGGAGCTGTTTTTT. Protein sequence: CASRGLAVTGELFF.

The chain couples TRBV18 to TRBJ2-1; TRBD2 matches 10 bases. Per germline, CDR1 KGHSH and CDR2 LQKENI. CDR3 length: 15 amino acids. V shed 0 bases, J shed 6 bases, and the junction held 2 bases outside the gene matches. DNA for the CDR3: TGTGCCAGCTCACCACCGGCTAGCGGGAGCAATGAGCAGTTCTTC. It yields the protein CASSPPASGSNEQFF.

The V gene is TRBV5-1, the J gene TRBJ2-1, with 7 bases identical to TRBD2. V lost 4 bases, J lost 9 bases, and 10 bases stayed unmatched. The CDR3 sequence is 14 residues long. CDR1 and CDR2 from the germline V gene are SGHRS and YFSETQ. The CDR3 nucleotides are TGCGCCAGCAGCCCCTTAGGGACTACCGCTGAGCAGTTCTTC. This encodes CASSPLGTTAEQFF.

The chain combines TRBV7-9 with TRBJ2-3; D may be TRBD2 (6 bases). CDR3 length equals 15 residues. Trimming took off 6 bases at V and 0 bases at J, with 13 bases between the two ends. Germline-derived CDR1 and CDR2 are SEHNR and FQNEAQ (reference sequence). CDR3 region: CASSRGTASTDTQYF. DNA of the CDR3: TGTGCCAGCAGTCGGGGGACGGCTAGCACAGATACGCAGTATTTT.

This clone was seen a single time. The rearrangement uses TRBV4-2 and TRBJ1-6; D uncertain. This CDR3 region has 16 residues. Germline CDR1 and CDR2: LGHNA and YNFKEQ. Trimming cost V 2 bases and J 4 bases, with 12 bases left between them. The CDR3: CASSQTAGVYNSPLHF. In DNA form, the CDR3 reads TGTGCCAGCAGCCAAACCGCCGGGGTATATAATTCACCCCTCCACTTT.

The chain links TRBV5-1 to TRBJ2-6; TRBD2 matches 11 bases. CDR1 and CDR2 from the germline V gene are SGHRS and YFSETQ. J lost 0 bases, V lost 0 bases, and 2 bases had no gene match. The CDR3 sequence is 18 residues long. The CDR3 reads CASSLAGTSGSGANVLTF. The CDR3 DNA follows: TGCGCCAGCAGCTTGGCGGGGACTAGCGGCTCTGGGGCCAACGTCCTGACTTTC.

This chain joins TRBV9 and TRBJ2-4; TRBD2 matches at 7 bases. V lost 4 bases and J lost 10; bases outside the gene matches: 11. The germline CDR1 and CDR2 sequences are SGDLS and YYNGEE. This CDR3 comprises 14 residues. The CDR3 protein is CASSPESGVRIQYF. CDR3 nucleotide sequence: TGTGCCAGCAGCCCGGAAAGCGGGGTTCGGATTCAGTACTTC. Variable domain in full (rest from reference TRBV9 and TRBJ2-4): DSGVTQTPKHLITATGQRVTLRCSPRSGDLSVYWYQQSLDQGLQFLIQYYNGEERAKGNILERFSAQQFPDLHSELNLSSLELGDSALYFCASSPESGVRIQYFGAGTRLSVL.

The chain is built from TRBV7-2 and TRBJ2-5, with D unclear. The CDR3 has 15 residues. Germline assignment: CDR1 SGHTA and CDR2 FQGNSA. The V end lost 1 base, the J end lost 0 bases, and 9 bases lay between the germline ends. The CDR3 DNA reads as TGTGCCAGCAGCTTAGGCTCCGGGTACCAAGAGACCCAGTACTTC. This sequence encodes CASSLGSGYQETQYF. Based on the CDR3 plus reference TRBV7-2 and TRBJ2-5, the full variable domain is GAGVSQSPSNKVTEKGKDVELRCDPISGHTALYWYRQSLGQGLEFLIYFQGNSAPDKSGLPSDRFSAERTGGSVSTLTIQRTQQEDSAVYLCASSLGSGYQETQYFGPGTRLLVL.

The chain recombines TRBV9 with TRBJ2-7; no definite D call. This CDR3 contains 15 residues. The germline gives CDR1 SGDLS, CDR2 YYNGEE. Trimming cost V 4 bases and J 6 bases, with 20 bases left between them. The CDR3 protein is CASSPPLGPPGEQYF. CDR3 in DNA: TGTGCCAGCAGCCCACCCCTCGGCCCGCCAGGCGAGCAGTACTTC.

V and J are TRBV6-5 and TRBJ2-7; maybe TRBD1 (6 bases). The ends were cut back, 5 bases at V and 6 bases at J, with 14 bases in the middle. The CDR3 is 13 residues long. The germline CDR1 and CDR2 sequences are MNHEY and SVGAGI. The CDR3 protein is CASSPTGMGEQYF. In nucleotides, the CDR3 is TGTGCCAGCAGTCCCACAGGGATGGGCGAGCAGTACTTC.

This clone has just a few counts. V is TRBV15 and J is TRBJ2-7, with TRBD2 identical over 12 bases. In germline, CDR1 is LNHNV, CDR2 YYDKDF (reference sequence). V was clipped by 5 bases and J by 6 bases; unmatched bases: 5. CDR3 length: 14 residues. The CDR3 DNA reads TGTGCCACCAGCCTTCGACTAGCGGGAGCCGAGCAGTACTTC. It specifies CATSLRLAGAEQYF.

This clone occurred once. The CDR3 region is CASSGTGEDQETQYF. CDR3 bases: TGCGCCAGCAGCGGGACAGGGGAGGACCAAGAGACCCAGTACTTC. The chain recombines TRBV10-2 with TRBJ2-5; TRBD1 agrees at 10 bases. CDR1 is WSHSY and CDR2 is SAAADI in the germline V gene. The CDR3 has 15 amino acids. V trimming: 6 bases; J trimming: 0 bases; junction bases outside the gene matches: 4.

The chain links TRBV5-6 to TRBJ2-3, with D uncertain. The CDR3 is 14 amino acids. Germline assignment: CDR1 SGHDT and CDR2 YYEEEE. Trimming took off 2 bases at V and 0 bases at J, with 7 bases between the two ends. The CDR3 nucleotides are TGTGCCAGCAGCTTAGCACCTAGCACAGATACGCAGTATTTT. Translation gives CASSLAPSTDTQYF. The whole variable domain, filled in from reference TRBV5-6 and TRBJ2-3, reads DAGVTQSPTHLIKTRGQQVTLRCSPKSGHDTVSWYQQALGQGPQFIFQYYEEEERQRGNFPDRFSGHQFPNYSSELNVNALLLGDSALYLCASSLAPSTDTQYFGPGTRLTVL.

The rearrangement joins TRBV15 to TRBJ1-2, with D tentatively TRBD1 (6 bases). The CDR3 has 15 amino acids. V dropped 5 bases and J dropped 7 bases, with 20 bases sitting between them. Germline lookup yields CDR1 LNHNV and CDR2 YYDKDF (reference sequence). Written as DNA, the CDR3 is TGTGCCACCAGCCTCTCTCTGGGGGCAGGCTCTGGCTACACCTTC. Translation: CATSLSLGAGSGYTF.

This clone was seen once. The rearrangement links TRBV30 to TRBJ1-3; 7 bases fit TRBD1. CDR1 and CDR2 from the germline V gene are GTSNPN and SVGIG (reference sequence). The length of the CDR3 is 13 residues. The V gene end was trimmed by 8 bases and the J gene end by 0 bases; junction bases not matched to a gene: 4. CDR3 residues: CAGGQVSGNTIYF. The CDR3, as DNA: TGTGCCGGCGGACAGGTCTCTGGAAACACCATATATTTT.

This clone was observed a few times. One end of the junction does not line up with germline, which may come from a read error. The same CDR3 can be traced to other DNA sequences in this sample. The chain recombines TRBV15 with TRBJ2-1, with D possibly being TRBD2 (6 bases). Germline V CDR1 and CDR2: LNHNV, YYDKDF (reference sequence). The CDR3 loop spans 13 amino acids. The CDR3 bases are TGTGCCACCAGCGCCCTAAATTGGGGGGAGCGGTTCTTC. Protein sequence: CATSALNWGERFF.

DNA of the CDR3: TGTGCCAGCAGCCGGCCGGGACAGACGACCTACGAGCAGTACTTC. Encoded protein: CASSRPGQTTYEQYF. The chain joins TRBV7-9 to TRBJ2-7, with TRBD1 identical over 7 bases. There are 15 residues in the CDR3. The junction had 9 bases not matched to a gene; V was cut back by 5 bases and J by 2 bases. Germline V CDR1 and CDR2: SEHNR, FQNEAQ (reference sequence).

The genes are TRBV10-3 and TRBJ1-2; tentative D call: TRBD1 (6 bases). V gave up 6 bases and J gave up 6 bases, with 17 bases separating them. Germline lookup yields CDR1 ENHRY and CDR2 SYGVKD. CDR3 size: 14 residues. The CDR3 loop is CAISGTTEGDGYTF. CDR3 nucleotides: TGTGCCATCAGCGGAACCACAGAGGGGGATGGCTACACCTTC.

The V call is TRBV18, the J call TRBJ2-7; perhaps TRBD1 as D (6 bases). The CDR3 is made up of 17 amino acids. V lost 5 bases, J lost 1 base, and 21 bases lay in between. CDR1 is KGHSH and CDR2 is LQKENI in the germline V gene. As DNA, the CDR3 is TGTGCCAGCTCAAGTAGGACAGTAAGTCCATTATCCTACGAGCAGTACTTC. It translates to CASSSRTVSPLSYEQYF.

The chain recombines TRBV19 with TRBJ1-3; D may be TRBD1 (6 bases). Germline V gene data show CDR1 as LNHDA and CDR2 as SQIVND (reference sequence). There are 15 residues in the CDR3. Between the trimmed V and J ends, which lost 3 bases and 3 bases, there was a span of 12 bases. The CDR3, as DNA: TGTGCCAGTAGTATTAACCAGGGGAATGGAAACACCATATATTTT. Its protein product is CASSINQGNGNTIYF.

CDR3 nucleotide sequence: TGTGCCTGGAGTACCGGGGTCGGAAGGGCCACTAACTATGGCTACACCTTC. The encoded protein is CAWSTGVGRATNYGYTF. The chain is built from TRBV30 and TRBJ1-2; no clear D. The germline V and J ends were trimmed by 2 bases and 0 bases, with 19 bases remaining between them. CDR3 length: 17 residues. Germline V gives CDR1 GTSNPN, CDR2 SVGIG (reference sequence). Supplemented by reference TRBV30 and TRBJ1-2, the full variable domain reads SQTIHQWPATLVQPVGSPLSLECTVEGTSNPNLYWYRQAAGRGLQLLFYSVGIGQISSEVPQNLSASRPQDRQFILSSKKLLLSDSGFYLCAWSTGVGRATNYGYTFGSGTRLTVV.

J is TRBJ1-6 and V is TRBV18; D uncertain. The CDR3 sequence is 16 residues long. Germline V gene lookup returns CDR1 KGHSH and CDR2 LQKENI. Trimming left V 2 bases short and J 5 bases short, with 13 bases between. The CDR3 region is CASSPVGSGNNSPLHF. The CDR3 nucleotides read TGTGCCAGCTCACCAGTCGGGTCGGGTAATAATTCACCCCTCCACTTT. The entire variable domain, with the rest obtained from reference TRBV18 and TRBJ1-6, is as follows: NAGVMQNPRHLVRRRGQEARLRCSPMKGHSHVYWYRQLPEEGLKFMVYLQKENIIDESGMPKERFSAEFPKEGPSILRIQQVVRGDSAAYFCASSPVGSGNNSPLHFGNGTRLTVT.